This TCR beta chain was sequenced for a study of control samples from healthy donors and cancer patients. Assay used: immunoSEQ multiplex PCR; TCRdb lists only in-frame clones, some missing. The sample shows 100,000 or so clones, approximately 90% of them seen only once. The length of the CDR3 is 14 residues. In germline, CDR1 is MNHEY, CDR2 SVGAGI. V dropped 1 base and J dropped 7; count of bases not matched to a gene: 1. The sample taken for sequencing was blood. This chain uses TRBV6-5 with TRBJ1-6; 7 bases align to TRBD1. The TCR originated in a woman in her twenties or thirties in good health. CDR3 sequence reads: CASSYLQGNSPLHF. The CDR3 DNA follows: TGTGCCAGCAGTTACTTACAGGGGAATTCACCCCTCCACTTT.